The text below deals with one T cell receptor beta chain. No antigen is known for it. The data were taken from a study of Ad26.COV2.S vaccination and SARS-CoV-2 variants. Study background: Intramuscular Ad26.COV2.S at 5x10^10 or 1x10^11 viral particles.

V gave up 6 bases and J gave up 0 bases; unmatched junction bases: 10. This CDR3 contains 17 residues. Germline loops: CDR1 SGHAT, CDR2 FQNNGV. Study-level findings and limits: Substantial breadth was reported for post-vaccination spike-specific CD8+ and CD4+ T cells. The study found similar non-spike TCR breadth in vaccine and placebo recipients.

The data were produced by immunoSEQ multiplex PCR, yet TCRdb's version contains in-frame clones alone and is incomplete. Among hundreds of thousands of clones listed, roughly 90% were seen once. Treatment described: some 20 received Ad26.COV2.S at low or high dose, single or two shots; 5 received placebo; per-sample allocation not given. It was on day 63 after the first vaccine or placebo injection that samples were taken. This Boston cohort included adults aged 18-55 years. The sequence was collected from a person between 18 and 65 years old who received the Ad26.COV2.S COVID-19 vaccine or a placebo. The chain couples TRBV11-2 to TRBJ2-3, with 9 bases that match TRBD2. The specimen was peripheral blood, collected in a trial of Ad26.COV2.S vaccine versus placebo. This CDR3 is CASRILAGAYSTDTQYF. The CDR3 coding sequence is TGTGCCAGCAGGATACTAGCGGGCGCCTATAGCACAGATACGCAGTATTTT.